This is a list of T cell receptor beta chains from one sample in a study of blood T cell repertoires in COVID-19. Method: immunoSEQ multiplex PCR; TCRdb's copy keeps in-frame clones and lacks some. Of 400,000 to 550,000 clones listed, 75% to 90% are singletons. The material sequenced was peripheral blood. Receptors originate from a woman in her thirties with acute or convalescent COVID-19. Both conserved end residues are part of each CDR3. The order of the fields is CDR3 length, J gene, clone size, V gene, D gene, CDR3 DNA, CDR3 protein. A D gene is named only where the DNA matches it firmly. Not all rows give a size; the values are once, few, many and, for expanded clones, a class.

15	TRBJ2-1	NA	TRBV2	NA	TGTGCCAGCAGTGCTTACCCCGGTGGAGAGAATGAGCAGTTCTTC	CASSAYPGGENEQFF
14	TRBJ2-3	few	TRBV19	NA	TGTGCCAGTAGTCCACTAGCTCTTACAGATACGCAGTATTTT	CASSPLALTDTQYF
16	TRBJ2-5	once	TRBV14	TRBD1	TGTGCCAGCAGCCAAAGGAGAAGGGGGCTGGGAGAGACCCAGTACTTC	CASSQRRRGLGETQYF
21	TRBJ2-6	NA	TRBV19	TRBD2	TGTGCCAGTAGTTTAAGAGGCGGGGGACTTACCCCCTGGGCCGGGGCCAACGTCCTGACTTTC	CASSLRGGGLTPWAGANVLTF
15	TRBJ2-7	once	TRBV11-2	NA	TGTGCCAGCAGCGCCTGGGGGCAAAGCTCCTACGAGCAGTACTTC	CASSAWGQSSYEQYF
12	TRBJ2-5	NA	TRBV29-1	TRBD1	TGCAGCGCTTACAGGGGTGCGGAGACCCAGTACTTC	CSAYRGAETQYF
15	TRBJ2-1	NA	TRBV24-1	TRBD2	TGTGCCACTTTTAGCGGGGGGGCCTCCTACAATGAGCAGTTCTTC	CATFSGGASYNEQFF
16	TRBJ1-1	NA	TRBV19	TRBD1	TGTGCCAGTAGCTATACCCGACAGGGACGGAACACTGAAGCTTTCTTT	CASSYTRQGRNTEAFF
13	TRBJ2-1	NA	TRBV10-2	TRBD2	TGCGCCAGCAGAAGAGACCGCGGGGGATTGCAGTTCTTC	CASRRDRGGLQFF
16	TRBJ2-2	NA	TRBV3-1/TRBV3-2	TRBD2	TGTGCCAGCAGCCAAGAGATCCGGCGGGGGTACGGGGAGCTGTTTTTT	CASSQEIRRGYGELFF
11	TRBJ2-1	NA	TRBV12-3/TRBV12-4	NA	TGTGCCAGCAGTCCCGACAATGAGCAGTTCTTC	CASSPDNEQFF
17	TRBJ2-3	NA	TRBV4-1	TRBD2	TGCGCCAGCAGCCATGCAGGCGGGGGGCCCCATATTAAGACGCAGTATTTT	CASSHAGGGPHIKTQYF
17	TRBJ2-3	NA	TRBV5-1	TRBD2	TGCGCCAGCAGCCCGCCGTCGGCAGGGTCTAGCGGCGGAGCGCAGTATTTT	CASSPPSAGSSGGAQYF
14	TRBJ1-1	NA	TRBV7-3	TRBD1	TGTGCCAGCAGCTTAATACAGGGGAATACTGAAGCTTTCTTT	CASSLIQGNTEAFF
13	TRBJ2-3	NA	TRBV6-5	NA	TGTGCCAGCAGGCGGCAGAGCCCAGATACGCAGTATTTT	CASRRQSPDTQYF
16	TRBJ2-1	NA	TRBV6-1	NA	TGTGCCAGCAGTGCCTCCGGGAGACCATCCTACAATGAGCAGTTCTTC	CASSASGRPSYNEQFF
14	TRBJ2-3	NA	TRBV6-6	TRBD1	TGTGCCAGCAGTTACGACAGGGACACAGATACGCAGTATTTT	CASSYDRDTDTQYF
16	TRBJ1-2	NA	TRBV5-6	TRBD1	TGTGCCAGCAGCCAACTTACAGGGGGCTGGAACTATGGCTACACCTTC	CASSQLTGGWNYGYTF
14	TRBJ2-5	NA	TRBV5-1	TRBD1	TGCGCCAGCAGCTTACAGGGGCGTCAAGAGACCCAGTACTTC	CASSLQGRQETQYF
13	TRBJ2-7	NA	TRBV23-1	TRBD1	TGCGCCAGCAAAGGACAGGGAACGTACGAGCAGTACTTC	CASKGQGTYEQYF
16	TRBJ1-6	NA	TRBV3-1/TRBV3-2	NA	TGTGCCAGCAGCCAAGGACCTCGGACTCATAATTCACCCCTCCACTTT	CASSQGPRTHNSPLHF
14	TRBJ1-1	NA	TRBV6-5	NA	TGTGCCAGCAGTTACACAGGGATGAACACTGAAGCTTTCTTT	CASSYTGMNTEAFF
15	TRBJ1-2	NA	TRBV3-1/TRBV3-2	NA	TGTGCCAGCAGCCGTGATAGTCAGGGGTTTTATGGCTACACCTTC	CASSRDSQGFYGYTF
15	TRBJ2-7	NA	TRBV3-1/TRBV3-2	TRBD1	TGTGCCAGCAGCCAAGGACAGGGGAGCTCCTACGAGCAGTACTTC	CASSQGQGSSYEQYF
14	TRBJ1-2	NA	TRBV5-7	NA	TGTGCCAGCAGCTTGAGGCGGGGGGACTATGGCTACACCTTC	CASSLRRGDYGYTF
14	TRBJ1-1	NA	TRBV28	NA	TGTGCCAGCAGATCGGGGGGGTTGAACACTGAAGCTTTCTTT	CASRSGGLNTEAFF
16	TRBJ1-6	NA	TRBV10-2	NA	TGCGCCAGCAGTTTCTCCTCGGCGAGCGTGGATTCACCCCTCCACTTT	CASSFSSASVDSPLHF
13	TRBJ1-2	NA	TRBV29-1	NA	TGCAGCGCCGTACAGGGAAGTAACTATGGCTACACCTTC	CSAVQGSNYGYTF
19	TRBJ2-2	NA	TRBV13	TRBD2	TGTGCCAGCAGCCGCACAAGACTAGCGGGGAGCGCGAACACCGGGGAGCTGTTTTTT	CASSRTRLAGSANTGELFF
15	TRBJ2-7	NA	TRBV9	NA	TGTGCCAGCAGCGGAGGGTGGTCGAGCTCCTACGAGCAGTACTTC	CASSGGWSSSYEQYF
15	TRBJ1-2	NA	TRBV6-1	NA	TGTGCCAGCAGTGAATTCCGGACAGCGAACTATGGCTACACCTTC	CASSEFRTANYGYTF
16	TRBJ1-5	NA	TRBV28	NA	TGTGCCAGCAGTTTACCTCAGGCCCTTAGCAATCAGCCCCAGCATTTT	CASSLPQALSNQPQHF
14	TRBJ2-2	NA	TRBV3-1/TRBV3-2	TRBD1	TGTGCCAGCAGTCGGACAGGGGCGGCCGGGGAGCTGTTTTTT	CASSRTGAAGELFF
17	TRBJ1-6	NA	TRBV2	NA	TGTGCCAGCAGTGAAGTCCTCAGACAGAGCTATAATTCACCCCTCCACTTT	CASSEVLRQSYNSPLHF
15	TRBJ2-3	NA	TRBV30	TRBD2	TGTGCCTGGAGTGGGGGGGGTCTGCCCACAGATACGCAGTATTTT	CAWSGGGLPTDTQYF
15	TRBJ2-3	NA	TRBV2	TRBD1	TGTGCCAGCGGTCAACCGAGACAGGGGAGAGATACGCAGTATTTT	CASGQPRQGRDTQYF
13	TRBJ1-2	NA	TRBV2	TRBD1	TGTGCCAGCAGTGACGGGACAGACTATGGCTACACCTTC	CASSDGTDYGYTF
19	TRBJ2-3	NA	TRBV27	NA	TGTGCCAGCAGGCCTTCCGGCGGAGTCTTCCGCGGGCTCACAGATACGCAGTATTTT	CASRPSGGVFRGLTDTQYF
16	TRBJ1-1	NA	TRBV28	NA	TGTGCCAGCACCGCGGGGCTGGGGAACGGATACACTGAAGCTTTCTTT	CASTAGLGNGYTEAFF
15	TRBJ1-5	NA	TRBV5-1	TRBD1	TGCGCCAGCAGCTTGATGGGACAGGGGGGTCAGCCCCAGCATTTT	CASSLMGQGGQPQHF
14	TRBJ2-7	NA	TRBV9	NA	TGTGCCAGCAGCCCTTTGGCGGGTCCCTACGAGCAGTACTTC	CASSPLAGPYEQYF
15	TRBJ2-3	NA	TRBV5-1	NA	TGCGCCAGCAGCTTGGACAGGGGAGGTACAGATACGCAGTATTTT	CASSLDRGGTDTQYF
16	TRBJ2-2	NA	TRBV7-6	NA	TGTGCCAGCAGCTTAGCGGGGGGGCCGATCACCGGGGAGCTGTTTTTT	CASSLAGGPITGELFF
15	TRBJ2-5	NA	TRBV27	NA	TGTGCCAGCAGTTTGTACGACAGTAACCAAGAGACCCAGTACTTC	CASSLYDSNQETQYF
17	TRBJ2-1	NA	TRBV18	TRBD2	TGTGCCAGCTCACCCTCTAGCGGGGGGGCAATGCGGGCTGAGCAGTTCTTC	CASSPSSGGAMRAEQFF
13	TRBJ1-2	NA	TRBV30	NA	TGTGCCTGGAGTGTACGGAGGGTTGGAGGCTACACCTTC	CAWSVRRVGGYTF
13	TRBJ1-2	NA	TRBV18	NA	TGTGCCAGCTCACCACCGGGCCGGACAAGCTACACCTTC	CASSPPGRTSYTF
19	TRBJ2-1	NA	TRBV19	TRBD1	TGTGCCAGTAGGAAAAACCGGGACAGGGGGTCAAAAGACTCCAATGAGCAGTTCTTC	CASRKNRDRGSKDSNEQFF
15	TRBJ2-5	NA	TRBV24-1	NA	TGTGCCACCAGTGATTACAGGGGAGGAGGAGAGACCCAGTACTTC	CATSDYRGGGETQYF
22	TRBJ2-3	once	TRBV21-1	NA	TGTGCCAGCAGCAAGAGTTCGAGCCAGGGGAACGGTGGAAGAATATCCACAGATACGCAGTATTTT	CASSKSSSQGNGGRISTDTQYF
12	TRBJ1-5	NA	TRBV2	NA	TGTGCCAGCAGAGCAGGAAGGCAGCCCCAGCATTTT	CASRAGRQPQHF
16	TRBJ2-1	NA	TRBV9	TRBD1	TGTGCCAGCAGCGCCCCCCGGGACAGGGTCCACAATGAGCAGTTCTTC	CASSAPRDRVHNEQFF
14	TRBJ2-3	NA	TRBV28	TRBD1	TGTGCCAGCAGTCCCCAGGGGGCCACAGATACGCAGTATTTT	CASSPQGATDTQYF